The T cell receptor beta chain under discussion was sequenced for a study of blood T cell repertoires in COVID-19. Study in general: Samples of COVID-19 (acute and convalescent) were obtained from the United States, Italy and Spain. PBMCs, B-cell-depleted T cells, or T cells provided the cDNA or gDNA that made up the material.

Authors' methods: Reference gene primer amplification yielded estimated nucleated cell counts. Here immunoSEQ multiplex PCR was the method, and the copy in TCRdb shows in-frame clones only, minus some. V, J and clone size derive from that table, while D and trimming were established from the DNA sequence. The sample consists of under 150,000 clones, 88% of them appearing once. The CDR3 consists of 16 residues. Trimming cost V 0 bases and J 6 bases; bases outside gene matches: 5. Per germline, CDR1 SGHNT and CDR2 YYREEE (reference sequence). The chain couples TRBV5-4 to TRBJ1-6, with 8 bases fitting TRBD1. The sequencing input was peripheral blood. This receptor was identified in a human donor in a cohort sampled during active COVID-19. The CDR3 is CASSLARGLGNSPLHF. CDR3 nucleotides: TGTGCCAGCAGCTTGGCCAGGGGGCTGGGTAATTCACCCCTCCACTTT.